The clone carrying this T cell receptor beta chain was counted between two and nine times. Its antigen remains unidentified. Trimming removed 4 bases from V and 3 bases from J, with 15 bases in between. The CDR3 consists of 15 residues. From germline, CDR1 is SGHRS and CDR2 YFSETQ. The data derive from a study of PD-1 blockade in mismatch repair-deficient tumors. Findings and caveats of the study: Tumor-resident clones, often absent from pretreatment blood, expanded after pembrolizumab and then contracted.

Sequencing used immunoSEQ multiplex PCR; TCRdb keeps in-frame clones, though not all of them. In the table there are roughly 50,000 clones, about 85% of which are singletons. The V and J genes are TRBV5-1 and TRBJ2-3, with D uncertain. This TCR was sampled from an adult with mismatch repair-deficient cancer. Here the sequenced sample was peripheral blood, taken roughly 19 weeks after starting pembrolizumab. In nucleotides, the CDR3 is TGCGCCAGCAGCGCCCAAACACGGGCAACAGATACGCAGTATTTT. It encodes CASSAQTRATDTQYF.